These 13 T cell receptor beta chains originate from one sample sequenced in a study of spatial heterogeneity in lung cancer. Time point described: sample taken at primary tumor resection. Sequencing was performed on whole RNA extracted from tumor and nontumor lung tissue, or from frozen PBMC, and the material was left unsorted. TCRdb called the 5' RACE reads again in MiXCR, with one record for every CDR3 protein. Among about 53,000 distinct CDR3 sequences, less than 8.5% were seen once, and the ten largest hold approximately 2.9%. Specimen: PBMCs, collected at surgery. Receptor source: a female donor with early-stage non-small cell lung cancer.

CDR3 nucleotides: TGCGCCAGCAGCTTCTCCGGGACAAGCAACACCGGGGAGCTGTTTTTT. This gives the protein CASSFSGTSNTGELFF. The J gene is TRBJ2-2, the V gene TRBV5-1; D may be TRBD1 (6 bases). The CDR3 extends over 16 amino acids. The ends were cut back, 2 bases at V and 2 bases at J, with 13 bases in the middle. CDR1 SGHRS and CDR2 YFSETQ come from the germline V gene.

This clonotype was found many times. The chain joins TRBV5-1 to TRBJ1-6, with 7 positions matching TRBD1. The CDR3 covers 15 residues. CDR1 SGHRS and CDR2 YFSETQ come from the germline V gene. With V trimmed by 0 bases and J by 7 bases, 4 bases remained unmatched. The CDR3 nucleotides are TGCGCCAGCAGCTTGGATCAGGGGGTAAATTCACCCCTCCACTTT. Encoded protein: CASSLDQGVNSPLHF.

The J gene is TRBJ2-5, the V gene TRBV24-1; D is uncertain. CDR1 is KGHDR and CDR2 is SFDVKD in the germline V gene. This CDR3 is built from 13 residues. Trimming pared 5 bases from V and 4 bases from J, leaving 10 bases between. The CDR3 is CATSGPYGETQYF. Written as DNA, the CDR3 is TGTGCCACCAGTGGTCCCTACGGAGAGACCCAGTACTTC.

In this sample, this clonotype turned up many times. This sequence joins TRBV10-3 and TRBJ2-3; D is undetermined. Per germline, CDR1 ENHRY and CDR2 SYGVKD. The CDR3 loop spans 15 amino acids. The V gene lost 7 bases and the J gene lost 6 bases, with 20 bases spanning the gap. CDR3 sequence reads: CAIMKGPTAADTQYF. In DNA form, the CDR3 reads TGTGCCATCATGAAGGGCCCCACGGCGGCGGATACGCAGTATTTT.

V and J are TRBV5-1 and TRBJ2-7; D possibly corresponds to TRBD2 (5 bases). This CDR3 has 14 amino acids. V lost 0 bases to trimming and J lost 6 bases, with 13 bases between them. Germline V CDR1 and CDR2: SGHRS, YFSETQ. Here the CDR3 DNA reads TGCGCCAGCAGCTTGGGGGAGCCCGGTTCCGAGCAGTACTTC. It yields the protein CASSLGEPGSEQYF. Supplemented by reference TRBV5-1 and TRBJ2-7, the full variable domain reads KAGVTQTPRYLIKTRGQQVTLSCSPISGHRSVSWYQQTPGQGLQFLFEYFSETQRNKGNFPGRFSGRQFSNSRSEMNVSTLELGDSALYLCASSLGEPGSEQYFGPGTRLTVT.

The J gene is TRBJ1-5, the V gene TRBV7-2; 11 bases agree with TRBD1. CDR3 length equals 16 residues. Trimming removed 4 bases from V and 1 base from J; junction bases left unmatched: 3. Germline V gene sequence: CDR1 SGHTA, CDR2 FQGNSA. The CDR3 here is CASSSGQGVSNQPQHF. The CDR3 bases are TGTGCCAGCAGCTCGGGACAGGGGGTCAGCAATCAGCCCCAGCATTTT.

The sample holds one count of this clonotype. The V gene is TRBV12-3 or TRBV12-4, the J gene TRBJ2-5, with TRBD2 matching 9 bases. Trimming at V came to 4 bases and at J to 4 bases, leaving 4 bases not matched to a gene. The CDR3 is 14 amino acids. The CDR3 here is CASSSASGVETQYF. Written as DNA, the CDR3 is TGTGCCAGCAGTTCAGCTAGCGGGGTAGAGACCCAGTACTTC.

This clonotype was seen ten or more times. The rearrangement links TRBV6-5 to TRBJ2-1; D assignment may be TRBD1 or TRBD2 (6 bases each). Trimming removed 2 bases at V and 9 bases at J, with 20 bases between. Germline V lookup: CDR1 MNHEY, CDR2 SVGAGI. The CDR3 is 16 amino acids. CDR3 sequence (DNA): TGTGCCAGCAGTTACACTCAGGGGACTGCTACCGGTGAGCAGTTCTTC. It yields the protein CASSYTQGTATGEQFF.

This clonotype was observed a handful of times. The chain links TRBV7-7 to TRBJ2-3; a weak D match, TRBD2 (5 bases). V was shortened by 5 bases and J by 2 bases, with 17 bases between the two germline ends. CDR3 size: 16 residues. Germline lookup yields CDR1 SSHAT and CDR2 FNYEAQ (reference sequence). CDR3 DNA sequence: TGTGCCAGCAGCCCGTCCGGCGGCGGGTTCACAGATACGCAGTATTTT. Its protein product is CASSPSGGGFTDTQYF.

The CDR3 DNA reads as TGCAGTGCTAGCCCGGCGGGGATTCAAGAGACCCAGTACTTC. Encoded protein: CSASPAGIQETQYF. The V gene is TRBV20-1, the J gene TRBJ2-5, with D possibly matching TRBD2 (6 bases). Trimming took 3 bases from V and 2 from J, leaving 13 bases between them. The CDR3 has 14 residues. Per germline, CDR1 DFQATT and CDR2 SNEGSKA (reference sequence).

This clonotype was seen many times. V gene TRBV9 combines with J gene TRBJ1-5; D is unresolved. Trimming removed 0 bases at V and 9 bases at J, with 7 bases between. The CDR3 is made up of 12 amino acids. Germline lookup yields CDR1 SGDLS and CDR2 YYNGEE. CDR3 region: CASSVGLGPQHF. DNA of the CDR3: TGTGCCAGCAGCGTAGGTCTAGGGCCCCAGCATTTT.

This clonotype was detected many times. The chain links TRBV6-2 or TRBV6-3 to TRBJ2-7; 9 bases map to TRBD1. This CDR3 contains 13 residues. Germline V gene data show CDR1 as MNHEY and CDR2 as SVGEGT. V shed 5 bases, J shed 4 bases, and the junction held 3 bases outside the gene matches. CDR3 sequence reads: CASSRTGAYEQYF. For the CDR3, the DNA is TGTGCCAGCAGTAGGACAGGGGCATACGAGCAGTACTTC.

This chain joins TRBV7-9 and TRBJ2-3; D could derive from TRBD1 or TRBD2 (5 bases each). Germline V gives CDR1 SEHNR, CDR2 FQNEAQ (reference sequence). The CDR3 has 13 residues. The V end lost 4 bases, the J end lost 0 bases, and 5 bases lay between the germline ends. The CDR3 DNA sequence: TGTGCCAGCAGCTGGGACAGCACAGATACGCAGTATTTT. The encoded protein is CASSWDSTDTQYF.